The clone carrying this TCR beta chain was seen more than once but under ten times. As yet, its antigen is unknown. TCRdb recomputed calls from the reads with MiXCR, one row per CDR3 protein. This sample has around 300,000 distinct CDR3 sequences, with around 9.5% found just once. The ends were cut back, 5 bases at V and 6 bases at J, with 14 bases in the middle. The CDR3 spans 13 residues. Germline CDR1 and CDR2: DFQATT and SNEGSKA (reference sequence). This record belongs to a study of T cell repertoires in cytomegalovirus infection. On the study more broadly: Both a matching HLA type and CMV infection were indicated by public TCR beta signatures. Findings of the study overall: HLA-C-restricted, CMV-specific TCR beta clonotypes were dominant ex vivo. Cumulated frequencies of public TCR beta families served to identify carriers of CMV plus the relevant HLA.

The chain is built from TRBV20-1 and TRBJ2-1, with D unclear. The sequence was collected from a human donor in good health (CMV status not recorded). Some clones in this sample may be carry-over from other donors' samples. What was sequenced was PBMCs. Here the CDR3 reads CSALGLLGNEQFF. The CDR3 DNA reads TGCAGTGCTTTGGGCCTCCTGGGCAATGAGCAGTTCTTC.